This TCR beta chain was identified during a study of T cell repertoires in cytomegalovirus infection. Overall study: Matching HLA type, along with CMV infection, was indicated by public TCR beta signatures. General study points: The response measured ex vivo was dominated by TCR beta clonotypes (HLA-C-restricted and CMV-specific). Cumulative frequency of public TCR beta families picked out carriers of CMV plus the relevant HLA.

Trimming removed 7 bases from V and 8 bases from J, with 24 bases in between. CDR1 and CDR2 from the germline V gene are SGHDT and YYEEEE. The CDR3 contains 15 residues. One entry per CDR3 protein, called by TCRdb with MiXCR from the reads. This sample has 150,000 to 200,000 distinct CDR3 sequences, with over 13% found just once. This clonotype has at least ten counts. Its specificity is not known. The sequencing input was PBMCs. The V and J genes are TRBV5-6 and TRBJ1-2, with D possibly TRBD1 on 5 matching bases. This receptor was identified in a human donor in good health (CMV status not recorded). Some clones in this sample may be carry-over from other donors' samples. Written as DNA, the CDR3 is TGTGCCAGCGCGGGGGGGTCCCGACTTCTAAAGGGCTACACCTTC. It specifies CASAGGSRLLKGYTF.